The 24 T cell receptor beta chains in this list originate from one sample, sequenced in a study of Ad26.COV2.S vaccination and SARS-CoV-2 variants. The data were produced by immunoSEQ multiplex PCR, yet TCRdb's version contains in-frame clones alone and is incomplete. The profile shows 350,000 to 450,000 clones, under 90% of them singletons. Specified treatment: some 20 received Ad26.COV2.S at low or high dose, single or two shots; roughly five received placebo; per-sample allocation not given. Day 63 after the first vaccine or placebo injection was the time point for sampling. The sequences come from peripheral blood, collected in a trial of Ad26.COV2.S vaccine versus placebo. These TCRs come from a person aged 18-60 years who received the Ad26.COV2.S COVID-19 vaccine or a placebo.

This clone was recorded only once. The V gene is TRBV11-2, the J gene TRBJ1-2; D unclear. CDR1 is SGHAT and CDR2 is FQNNGV in the germline V gene. The CDR3 sequence is 15 residues long. Trimming cost V 2 bases and J 4 bases, with 14 bases left between them. CDR3 bases: TGTGCCAGCAGCTTAAGGCTTCCCCTGCTCTATGGCTACACCTTC. Translating it yields CASSLRLPLLYGYTF.

The J gene is TRBJ2-7, the V gene TRBV7-9, with D perhaps matching TRBD1 (6 bases). The CDR3 is made up of 12 amino acids. CDR1 SEHNR and CDR2 FQNEAQ come from the germline V gene (reference sequence). V dropped 5 bases and J dropped 6 bases, with 11 bases sitting between them. CDR3 bases: TGTGCCAGCAGCGAACAGGGTGGCGAGCAGTACTTC. Its protein is CASSEQGGEQYF.

The V gene is TRBV10-3, the J gene TRBJ2-1, with D tentatively TRBD2 (6 bases). V was trimmed by 0 bases and J by 7 bases, leaving 13 bases between them. The CDR3 runs to 15 residues. Germline CDR1 ENHRY, CDR2 SYGVKD. The CDR3, as DNA: TGTGCCATCAGTGAGTCACACAGTCTAGCGAATGAGCAGTTCTTC. It is translated as CAISESHSLANEQFF.

The J gene is TRBJ2-3, the V gene TRBV9; 9 nucleotides line up with TRBD2. This CDR3 has 15 amino acids. The V gene's germline CDR1 is SGDLS and CDR2 YYNGEE. The junction had 7 bases not matched to a gene; V was cut back by 4 bases and J by 4 bases. The CDR3: CASSPSGLASDTQYF. DNA of the CDR3: TGTGCCAGCAGCCCGAGTGGACTAGCGTCAGATACGCAGTATTTT. Combining the CDR3 with reference TRBV9 and TRBJ2-3 gives the whole variable domain DSGVTQTPKHLITATGQRVTLRCSPRSGDLSVYWYQQSLDQGLQFLIQYYNGEERAKGNILERFSAQQFPDLHSELNLSSLELGDSALYFCASSPSGLASDTQYFGPGTRLTVL.

DNA of the CDR3: TGCGCCAGCACTCCAGGGCAGGCCGGGGAGACCCAGTACTTC. Translated, it gives CASTPGQAGETQYF. This chain joins TRBV10-2 and TRBJ2-5; D is perhaps TRBD1 (5 bases). The CDR3 length is 14 residues. Germline V gene data show CDR1 as WSHSY and CDR2 as SAAADI. V lost 7 bases, J lost 5 bases, and 17 bases lay in between.

In this sample, this clone turned up a few times. The chain combines TRBV3-1 (or the pseudogene TRBV3-2) with TRBJ2-7; D ambiguous. Germline loops: CDR1 LGHDT, CDR2 YNNKEL (reference sequence). The CDR3 length is 13 residues. Trimming shortened V by 3 bases and J by 6 bases, and 12 bases separated the two germline ends. The CDR3 region has the DNA TGTGCCAGCAGCCAGGGCCTGATGGCCGAGCAGTACTTC. Translation: CASSQGLMAEQYF.

This sequence joins TRBV12-3 or TRBV12-4 and TRBJ2-2; D call uncertain. The V end lost 5 bases, the J end lost 9 bases, and 10 bases lay between the germline ends. This CDR3 spans 12 amino acids. The DNA for the CDR3 is TGTGCCAGCAGTGGGGTGAAGCGGGAGCTGTTTTTT. Translated: CASSGVKRELFF.

This rearrangement joins TRBV9 to TRBJ2-2; D remains ambiguous. Per the germline V gene, CDR1 is SGDLS and CDR2 is YYNGEE. The germline V and J ends were trimmed by 0 bases and 4 bases, with 10 bases remaining between them. The length of the CDR3 is 15 residues. The CDR3 reads CASSVESVGTGELFF. CDR3 DNA sequence: TGTGCCAGCAGCGTAGAGTCGGTGGGCACCGGGGAGCTGTTTTTT.

This sequence joins TRBV7-9 and TRBJ2-3; D ambiguous. The V end was cut by 3 bases, the J end by 3 bases, with 7 bases between. Per germline, CDR1 SEHNR and CDR2 FQNEAQ (reference sequence). CDR3 length equals 13 residues. As DNA, the CDR3 is TGTGCCAGCAGCTTTGGATCAACAGATACGCAGTATTTT. It codes for CASSFGSTDTQYF.

J is TRBJ2-2 and V is TRBV15; possibly TRBD2 for D (7 bases). V lost 5 bases and J 2 bases, leaving 21 bases between the germline ends. The CDR3 runs to 18 residues. CDR1 and CDR2 (germline): LNHNV, YYDKDF (reference sequence). CDR3 sequence (DNA): TGTGCCACCAGCCCCCCTTCTACCGGGGGGCTTAACACCGGGGAGCTGTTTTTT. It specifies CATSPPSTGGLNTGELFF.

This chain joins TRBV6-5 and TRBJ2-7; the match to TRBD1 covers 7 bases. V lost 2 bases to trimming and J lost 7 bases; unmatched junction nucleotides: 5. The CDR3 consists of 13 residues. Germline CDR1 MNHEY, CDR2 SVGAGI. The CDR3 here is CASSYGQDKEQYF. CDR3 sequence (DNA): TGTGCCAGCAGTTACGGACAGGATAAAGAGCAGTACTTC.

CDR3 protein: CASSYHYREEGEQFF. The CDR3 coding sequence is TGCGCCAGCAGCTACCACTACAGGGAGGAGGGTGAGCAGTTCTTC. The chain couples TRBV5-1 to TRBJ2-1; D may correspond to TRBD1 or TRBD2 (6 bases each). The CDR3 consists of 15 residues. Germline loops: CDR1 SGHRS, CDR2 YFSETQ. The V end was cut by 3 bases, the J end by 9 bases, with 19 bases between.

A few counts support this clone. This chain uses TRBV19 with TRBJ2-3; 10 positions agree with TRBD2. The germline V gene encodes CDR1 LNHDA and CDR2 SQIVND (reference sequence). Trimming at V came to 2 bases and at J to 6 bases, leaving 2 bases not matched to a gene. The length of the CDR3 is 14 residues. The CDR3 bases are TGTGCCAGTAGTATAACTAGCGGGGTTGATACGCAGTATTTT. This sequence encodes CASSITSGVDTQYF.

This chain connects TRBV4-3 to TRBJ2-3; the match to TRBD2 covers 9 bases. Germline CDR1 reads LGHNA; CDR2 reads YSLEER. Unmatched junction bases numbered 6, after V lost 1 base and J lost 4 bases. The CDR3 sequence is 16 residues long. The CDR3 nucleotides read TGCGCCAGCAGCCAAGCGGCGGGGGGGGTCGCAGATACGCAGTATTTT. This translates into CASSQAAGGVADTQYF.

The chain couples TRBV3-1 (or the pseudogene TRBV3-2) to TRBJ1-5, with D possibly matching TRBD1 (5 bases). Germline loops: CDR1 LGHDT, CDR2 YNNKEL (reference sequence). The length of the CDR3 is 16 residues. The V gene lost 3 bases and the J gene lost 2 bases, with 14 bases spanning the gap. The CDR3 reads CASSQGSGRRNQPQHF. The DNA for the CDR3 is TGTGCCAGCAGCCAGGGGTCAGGGAGGCGCAATCAGCCCCAGCATTTT.

The gene calls are TRBV4-1 and TRBJ1-2; possible D gene TRBD1, 5 bases. Germline values: CDR1 MGHRA, CDR2 YSYEKL. V was shortened by 3 bases and J by 5 bases, with 7 bases between the two germline ends. CDR3 length equals 12 residues. CDR3 DNA sequence: TGCGCCAGCAGCCAGGAGGGGTATGGCTACACCTTC. Amino acids: CASSQEGYGYTF.

Note on this clone: Compared with germline, one end of the junction differs, possibly owing to a read error. The CDR3 spells CASSKDRVETGANVLTF. The CDR3 coding sequence is TGTGCCAGCAGCAAAGACAGGGTAGAAACGGGGGCCAACGTCCTGACTTTC. The V gene is TRBV14, the J gene TRBJ2-6; 7 bases line up with TRBD1. This CDR3 contains 17 residues. Germline CDR1 reads SGHDN; CDR2 reads FVKESK.

The chain employs TRBV21-1 and TRBJ1-6. TRBV21-1 constitutes a pseudogene. The CDR3 runs to 17 residues. CDR3 amino acids: CASSKAGKGTYNSPLHF. DNA of the CDR3: TGTGCCAGCAGCAAAGCTGGGAAGGGTACCTATAATTCACCCCTCCACTTT.

The chain couples TRBV5-1 to TRBJ2-3; 8 positions match TRBD2. V lost 1 base to trimming and J lost 3 bases; unmatched junction nucleotides: 1. This CDR3 has 14 amino acids. From germline, CDR1 is SGHRS and CDR2 YFSETQ. The CDR3 DNA reads as TGCGCCAGCAGCTTGTCGGGAGGGACAGATACGCAGTATTTT. It specifies CASSLSGGTDTQYF. Combining the CDR3 with reference TRBV5-1 and TRBJ2-3 gives the whole variable domain KAGVTQTPRYLIKTRGQQVTLSCSPISGHRSVSWYQQTPGQGLQFLFEYFSETQRNKGNFPGRFSGRQFSNSRSEMNVSTLELGDSALYLCASSLSGGTDTQYFGPGTRLTVL.

This clone showed up just once. The identical CDR3 is also encoded by other nucleotide sequences in the sample. This rearrangement joins TRBV7-2 to TRBJ2-6; D remains ambiguous. CDR1 SGHTA and CDR2 FQGNSA come from the germline V gene. This CDR3 spans 14 amino acids. Trimming stripped 3 bases from V and 1 base from J, with 4 bases between. CDR3 DNA: TGTGCCAGCAGCTTCCCTTCTGGGGCCAACGTCCTGACTTTC. Protein: CASSFPSGANVLTF.

This sequence joins TRBV6-5 and TRBJ1-2; 10 bases are shared with TRBD1. This CDR3 spans 15 amino acids. Losses at the gene ends were 2 bases for V and 7 bases for J; bases not matched to a gene: 7. The germline CDR1 and CDR2 sequences are MNHEY and SVGAGI. CDR3 bases: TGTGCCAGCAGTTACGGCGGGACAGGGGCGAGTGGCTACACCTTC. Protein product: CASSYGGTGASGYTF.

This sequence joins TRBV24-1 and TRBJ2-3; D call uncertain. The CDR3 runs to 15 residues. Per germline, CDR1 KGHDR and CDR2 SFDVKD. Trimming removed 2 bases from V and 2 bases from J, with 10 bases in between. The CDR3 here is CATSDSLSYTDTQYF. CDR3 coding DNA: TGTGCCACCAGTGATTCTCTCAGCTACACAGATACGCAGTATTTT.

This chain connects TRBV9 to TRBJ2-1; 8 nucleotides match TRBD1. CDR1 and CDR2 (germline): SGDLS, YYNGEE. J lost 2 bases, V lost 4 bases, and 8 bases had no gene match. The CDR3 is made up of 16 amino acids. The CDR3 reads CASSLRQGRTYNEQFF. The CDR3 DNA follows: TGTGCCAGCAGCTTAAGACAGGGGCGGACCTACAATGAGCAGTTCTTC.

This chain uses TRBV21-1 with TRBJ1-2; TRBD1 is taken as the D call from the table, unchecked against the DNA. TRBV21-1 is a known pseudogene. The CDR3 is made up of 17 amino acids. In DNA form, the CDR3 reads TGTGCCAGCAGCAAAGTACGGTACAGGGGGCTCGGCTATGGCTACACCTTC. Its translation is CASSKVRYRGLGYGYTF.